This T cell receptor (beta chain) was documented in a study of a mutant IDH1 vaccine in newly diagnosed glioma. The time point is: week 47, end of study. Doses of 300 ug of mutant IDH1 20-mer peptide were given with topical imiquimod. Produced via immunoSEQ multiplex PCR; TCRdb's table is partial and in-frame only. The table has about 56,000 clones, over 70% seen once; the top ten hold roughly 5%. CDR1 is SGHTA and CDR2 is FQGNSA in the germline V gene. V lost 0 bases, J lost 4 bases, and 12 bases lay in between. The CDR3 contains 15 residues. Only a few counts were recorded for this clone. Antigen specificity is unknown.

Sample: PBMCs, taken from a glioma patient whose treatment included an IDH1 peptide vaccine. This TCR was sampled from a man between 50 and 59 years old with glioma. This chain joins TRBV7-2 and TRBJ1-1; D possibly corresponds to TRBD1 (5 bases). The CDR3 nucleotides read TGTGCCAGCAGCTTAGCGAGGGGTAAGGGCACTGAAGCTTTCTTT. It codes for CASSLARGKGTEAFF.